The rows below give T cell receptor beta chains drawn from one sample of a study of T-cell reconstitution after alpha-beta-depleted transplantation in children. One entry per CDR3 protein, called by TCRdb with MiXCR from the PCR reads. The repertoire has 240,000 or so distinct CDR3 sequences, around 13% of them found once; the top ten carry about 2.4%. The material was PBMCs from the stem cell graft donor, obtained from the stem cell graft. Receptor source: a human donor who donated a stem cell graft to a child with acute lymphoblastic leukemia. Both conserved end residues are part of each CDR3. Fields, in order: CDR3 DNA, CDR3 protein, clone size, D gene, J gene, V gene. D genes are given only for firm matches. Expanded clones are given a class, and other clones once, few, many or no size at all.

cdr3_nt: TGTGCCAGCAGCTTGTGGACAGGGGGCGAGGGTCAGCCCCAGCATTTT
cdr3_aa: CASSLWTGGEGQPQHF
clone_size: -
d_call: TRBD1
j_call: TRBJ1-5
v_call: TRBV5-6

cdr3_nt: TGCGCCAGCAGCTTGGGACAGGGACTGGATGAGCAGTTCTTC
cdr3_aa: CASSLGQGLDEQFF
clone_size: many
d_call: -
j_call: TRBJ2-1
v_call: TRBV5-1

cdr3_nt: TGTGCCAGCAGCTCGCCAGTTCAAAGGCAGGGAGAGACCCAGTACTTC
cdr3_aa: CASSSPVQRQGETQYF
clone_size: many
d_call: -
j_call: TRBJ2-5
v_call: TRBV7-9

cdr3_nt: TGCAGTGCGCCAGAGGAGATCGCCTATGGCTACACCTTC
cdr3_aa: CSAPEEIAYGYTF
clone_size: many
d_call: -
j_call: TRBJ1-2
v_call: TRBV20-1

cdr3_nt: TGCAGTGCTAGAGATGGACTAGCGGGGGGCCCTCGGGAGACCCAGTACTTC
cdr3_aa: CSARDGLAGGPRETQYF
clone_size: many
d_call: TRBD2
j_call: TRBJ2-5
v_call: TRBV20-1

cdr3_nt: TGTGCCAGCAGCTCCGACATGGCAGATACGCAGTATTTT
cdr3_aa: CASSSDMADTQYF
clone_size: -
d_call: -
j_call: TRBJ2-3
v_call: TRBV5-5

cdr3_nt: TGTGCCAGCAGCCCCGACGTGACGAACACTGAAGCTTTCTTT
cdr3_aa: CASSPDVTNTEAFF
clone_size: few
d_call: -
j_call: TRBJ1-1
v_call: TRBV7-2

cdr3_nt: TGTGCCAGCAGCTTACAGCAGGGGAAGTTATATGGCTACACCTTC
cdr3_aa: CASSLQQGKLYGYTF
clone_size: many
d_call: -
j_call: TRBJ1-2
v_call: TRBV5-5

cdr3_nt: TGTGCCATCAGTTCGACAGTTGAAGCTTTCTTT
cdr3_aa: CAISSTVEAFF
clone_size: many
d_call: -
j_call: TRBJ1-1
v_call: TRBV10-3

cdr3_nt: TGTGCCAGCAGTACCCGAGGGGGTAATCAGCCCCAGCATTTT
cdr3_aa: CASSTRGGNQPQHF
clone_size: -
d_call: -
j_call: TRBJ1-5
v_call: TRBV6-2/TRBV6-3

cdr3_nt: TGTGCCAGCAGCCACTTAGCGGGAGGTACGCAGTATTTT
cdr3_aa: CASSHLAGGTQYF
clone_size: -
d_call: TRBD2
j_call: TRBJ2-3
v_call: TRBV3-1

cdr3_nt: TGCAGCCTATTCCGGGACACGGACAATGAGCAGTTCTTC
cdr3_aa: CSLFRDTDNEQFF
clone_size: many
d_call: -
j_call: TRBJ2-1
v_call: TRBV29-1

cdr3_nt: TGCAGCGTCCAGACAGGGAGGAACACCGGGGAGCTGTTTTTT
cdr3_aa: CSVQTGRNTGELFF
clone_size: many
d_call: TRBD1
j_call: TRBJ2-2
v_call: TRBV29-1

cdr3_nt: TGTGCCAGTCGGCCTAGCGGGAGTATTTACGAGCAGTACTTC
cdr3_aa: CASRPSGSIYEQYF
clone_size: many
d_call: TRBD2
j_call: TRBJ2-7
v_call: TRBV6-1

cdr3_nt: TGTGCCAGCAGTTTCCTCGGACAGGGGGGGGGTCAGCCCCAGCATTTT
cdr3_aa: CASSFLGQGGGQPQHF
clone_size: many
d_call: TRBD1
j_call: TRBJ1-5
v_call: TRBV28

cdr3_nt: TGCGCCAGCAGCTTGCAAGCCAGCACGAATGAGCAGTTCTTC
cdr3_aa: CASSLQASTNEQFF
clone_size: many
d_call: -
j_call: TRBJ2-1
v_call: TRBV5-1

cdr3_nt: TGTGCCAGCAGCTTAGACCGGGACCAGTACTTC
cdr3_aa: CASSLDRDQYF
clone_size: -
d_call: -
j_call: TRBJ2-5
v_call: TRBV7-8

cdr3_nt: TGTGCCAGCAGCCGGCCTAGCGGGAGGGCCGGAAGTGAGCAGTTCTTC
cdr3_aa: CASSRPSGRAGSEQFF
clone_size: few
d_call: TRBD2
j_call: TRBJ2-1
v_call: TRBV7-2

cdr3_nt: TGCAGTGCCCTTGACAGGGACCGGTACGAGCAGTACTTC
cdr3_aa: CSALDRDRYEQYF
clone_size: many
d_call: TRBD1
j_call: TRBJ2-7
v_call: TRBV20-1

cdr3_nt: TGTGCCAGCAGCTTAGAAGCGTCAGAAGCTTTCTTT
cdr3_aa: CASSLEASEAFF
clone_size: many
d_call: -
j_call: TRBJ1-1
v_call: TRBV7-2

cdr3_nt: TGTGCCAGCAGCCCCCTCTCCTACGAGCAGTACTTC
cdr3_aa: CASSPLSYEQYF
clone_size: many
d_call: -
j_call: TRBJ2-7
v_call: TRBV27

cdr3_nt: TGTGCCAGCAGCCCGACCCCGGTTAAGATTGAGCAGTTCTTC
cdr3_aa: CASSPTPVKIEQFF
clone_size: many
d_call: -
j_call: TRBJ2-1
v_call: TRBV7-2

cdr3_nt: TGCGCCAGCAGCTCCGGGACAGGGGGCCAAGAGACCCAGTACTTC
cdr3_aa: CASSSGTGGQETQYF
clone_size: many
d_call: TRBD1
j_call: TRBJ2-5
v_call: TRBV5-1

cdr3_nt: TGTGCCAGCAGCGGGGGCCCCAACACCGGGGAGCTGTTTTTT
cdr3_aa: CASSGGPNTGELFF
clone_size: many
d_call: -
j_call: TRBJ2-2
v_call: TRBV5-4

cdr3_nt: TGTGCCAGCAGTGAGGACAGCTATGGCTACACCTTC
cdr3_aa: CASSEDSYGYTF
clone_size: many
d_call: -
j_call: TRBJ1-2
v_call: TRBV25-1

cdr3_nt: TGCAGTGCTGGGGACAGCGATCGCACTGGGGCCAACGTCCTGACTTTC
cdr3_aa: CSAGDSDRTGANVLTF
clone_size: many
d_call: TRBD1
j_call: TRBJ2-6
v_call: TRBV20-1

cdr3_nt: TGTGCCAGCTGTAACGGGGGTGGAAGACTGTTTTTT
cdr3_aa: CASCNGGGRLFF
clone_size: many
d_call: -
j_call: TRBJ1-4
v_call: TRBV25-1

cdr3_nt: TGTGCCAGCAGTTTCGGTGTTCAGGGGGCCACAGATACGCAGTATTTT
cdr3_aa: CASSFGVQGATDTQYF
clone_size: many
d_call: TRBD1
j_call: TRBJ2-3
v_call: TRBV12-3/TRBV12-4

cdr3_nt: TGTGCCAGCAGCTCCCCCGGGACATCGAACACTGAAGCTTTCTTT
cdr3_aa: CASSSPGTSNTEAFF
clone_size: few
d_call: -
j_call: TRBJ1-1
v_call: TRBV7-9

cdr3_nt: TGTGCCAGCAGCCCCGGGACAGGGGGCACCGGGGAGCTGTTTTTT
cdr3_aa: CASSPGTGGTGELFF
clone_size: many
d_call: TRBD1
j_call: TRBJ2-2
v_call: TRBV11-2

cdr3_nt: TGCAGCGTGGGAAGGGAGGCAGATACGCAGTATTTT
cdr3_aa: CSVGREADTQYF
clone_size: many
d_call: -
j_call: TRBJ2-3
v_call: TRBV29-1

cdr3_nt: TGTGCCAGCAGCGTGGGACAGGGGGGCACAGATACGCAGTATTTT
cdr3_aa: CASSVGQGGTDTQYF
clone_size: many
d_call: TRBD1
j_call: TRBJ2-3
v_call: TRBV12-3/TRBV12-4

cdr3_nt: TGTGCCAGCGCGAAAGCGGGCGGGTTCTACAATGAGCAGTTCTTC
cdr3_aa: CASAKAGGFYNEQFF
clone_size: many
d_call: -
j_call: TRBJ2-1
v_call: TRBV6-4

cdr3_nt: TGCAGCGTTGTAGCGACAGGGGTCGGAGATACGCAGTATTTT
cdr3_aa: CSVVATGVGDTQYF
clone_size: many
d_call: TRBD1
j_call: TRBJ2-3
v_call: TRBV29-1

cdr3_nt: TGTGCCAGCAGTTTTAGGGACAGGGTGGAGACCCAGTACTTC
cdr3_aa: CASSFRDRVETQYF
clone_size: once
d_call: TRBD1
j_call: TRBJ2-5
v_call: TRBV12-3/TRBV12-4

cdr3_nt: TGTGCCAGCAGCCAAGTTTTGGCTAGCGGGGGCTACGAGCAGTACTTC
cdr3_aa: CASSQVLASGGYEQYF
clone_size: -
d_call: TRBD2
j_call: TRBJ2-7
v_call: TRBV3-1

cdr3_nt: TGTGCCAGCAGCTCCCCCTTACAATCGATGACTAATGAGCAGATCTTC
cdr3_aa: CASSSPLQSMTNEQIF
clone_size: -
d_call: -
j_call: TRBJ2-1
v_call: TRBV7-2

cdr3_nt: TGTGCCAGCAGCGCGTCTTTTTTCCGGGACAGCTCCTACGAGCAGTACTTC
cdr3_aa: CASSASFFRDSSYEQYF
clone_size: many
d_call: TRBD1
j_call: TRBJ2-7
v_call: TRBV7-9

cdr3_nt: TGTGCCAGCAGCCATGGTAACACCTACGAGCAGTACTTC
cdr3_aa: CASSHGNTYEQYF
clone_size: many
d_call: -
j_call: TRBJ2-7
v_call: TRBV3-1

cdr3_nt: TGTGCCAGCAGCAAACAAGAGGGGCAAGAGACCCAGTACTTC
cdr3_aa: CASSKQEGQETQYF
clone_size: many
d_call: -
j_call: TRBJ2-5
v_call: TRBV13

cdr3_nt: TGTGCCAGCACCGGGCGTATGTACACCGGGGAGCTGTTTTTT
cdr3_aa: CASTGRMYTGELFF
clone_size: many
d_call: -
j_call: TRBJ2-2
v_call: TRBV12-3/TRBV12-4

cdr3_nt: TGTGCCAGCAGCCGTCGGCCGGGACGGACTAATGAAAAACTGTTTTTT
cdr3_aa: CASSRRPGRTNEKLFF
clone_size: many
d_call: -
j_call: TRBJ1-4
v_call: TRBV6-2/TRBV6-3

cdr3_nt: TGTGCCAGCAGCTTGGGTCTAACCGCTCCAGAGACCCAGTACTTC
cdr3_aa: CASSLGLTAPETQYF
clone_size: -
d_call: -
j_call: TRBJ2-5
v_call: TRBV5-4

cdr3_nt: TGCAGTGCTAGAGCCCTCAATGAGCAGTTCTTC
cdr3_aa: CSARALNEQFF
clone_size: many
d_call: -
j_call: TRBJ2-1
v_call: TRBV20-1

cdr3_nt: TGTGCCATCGGACTAGCGGGAGGACTCAATGAGCAGTTCTTC
cdr3_aa: CAIGLAGGLNEQFF
clone_size: -
d_call: TRBD2
j_call: TRBJ2-1
v_call: TRBV27

cdr3_nt: TGTGCCACCAGCATAGATCCTAAGATTAAGCGACTGCTCACCGGGGAGCTGTTTTTT
cdr3_aa: CATSIDPKIKRLLTGELFF
clone_size: -
d_call: -
j_call: TRBJ2-2
v_call: TRBV15

cdr3_nt: TGTGCCAGCAGCATGGGAGGGACAGGGGGCGCCTACGAGCAGTACTTC
cdr3_aa: CASSMGGTGGAYEQYF
clone_size: many
d_call: -
j_call: TRBJ2-7
v_call: TRBV21-1

cdr3_nt: TGCGCCAGCAGCCAAGATTTCAGGGAGAACACTGAAGCTTTCTTT
cdr3_aa: CASSQDFRENTEAFF
clone_size: few
d_call: -
j_call: TRBJ1-1
v_call: TRBV4-3

cdr3_nt: TGCAGCGCCCGACAGGGACAGGGGAACTACGAGCAGTACTTC
cdr3_aa: CSARQGQGNYEQYF
clone_size: many
d_call: TRBD1
j_call: TRBJ2-7
v_call: TRBV29-1

cdr3_nt: TGTGCCAGCAGTTCAGCTAGCGGGGGGGCCGCCAATGAGCAGTTCTTC
cdr3_aa: CASSSASGGAANEQFF
clone_size: many
d_call: TRBD2
j_call: TRBJ2-1
v_call: TRBV27

cdr3_nt: TGTGCCAGCAAAGAGCGGGGCCACACAGATACGCAGTATTTT
cdr3_aa: CASKERGHTDTQYF
clone_size: many
d_call: TRBD2
j_call: TRBJ2-3
v_call: TRBV2

cdr3_nt: TGTGCCAGCAGTTTTTCGACCGATCAGCCCCAGCATTTT
cdr3_aa: CASSFSTDQPQHF
clone_size: many
d_call: -
j_call: TRBJ1-5
v_call: TRBV6-5

cdr3_nt: TGTGCCAGCAGCGTTCAGGAGGGGAACACCATATATTTT
cdr3_aa: CASSVQEGNTIYF
clone_size: many
d_call: -
j_call: TRBJ1-3
v_call: TRBV12-3/TRBV12-4

cdr3_nt: TGTGCCAGCAGCGTCTCTCCTCTCAACGGACAAGAGACCCAGTACTTC
cdr3_aa: CASSVSPLNGQETQYF
clone_size: many
d_call: -
j_call: TRBJ2-5
v_call: TRBV9

cdr3_nt: TGTGCCAGCAGTTTCATAGCAGGGGGTCGGCAGTACTTC
cdr3_aa: CASSFIAGGRQYF
clone_size: many
d_call: TRBD1
j_call: TRBJ2-7
v_call: TRBV12-3/TRBV12-4